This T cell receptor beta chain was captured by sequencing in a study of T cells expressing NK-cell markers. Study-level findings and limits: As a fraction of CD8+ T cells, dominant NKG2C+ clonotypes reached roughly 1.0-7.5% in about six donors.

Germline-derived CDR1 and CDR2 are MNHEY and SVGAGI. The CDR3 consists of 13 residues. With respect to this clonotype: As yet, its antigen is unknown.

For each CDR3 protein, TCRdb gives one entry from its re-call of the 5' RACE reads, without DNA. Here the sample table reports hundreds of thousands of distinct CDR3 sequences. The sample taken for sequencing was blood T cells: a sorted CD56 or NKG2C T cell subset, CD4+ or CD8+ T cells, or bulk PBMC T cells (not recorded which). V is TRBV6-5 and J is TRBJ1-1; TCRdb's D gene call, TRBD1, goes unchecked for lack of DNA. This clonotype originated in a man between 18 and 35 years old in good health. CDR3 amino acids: CASSYRTDTKAFF.